Reported below is one TCR beta chain. Its target is unknown. The junction and the germline gene differ at one end; a read error may be behind it. The data were taken from a study of shared clonotypes between healthy human individuals. For the study at large: For every donor, three CD4 naive, three CD4 memory, two CD8 naive and one CD8 memory plates were used.

The donors, healthy adults who were HIV-negative, had experienced no recent acute infections or vaccinations. This CDR3 region has 13 residues. In germline, CDR1 is MDHEN, CDR2 SYDVKM. Profiled with immunoSEQ multiplex PCR; TCRdb holds only in-frame clones, not every one. Among fewer than 2.5 million clones listed, approximately 94% were seen once. Broader study findings: It was anticipated that sequencing depth would influence how many clonotypes donors shared.

This sequence originates from a man younger than 35 in good health. Some clones in this sample may be carry-over from other donors' samples. Source material: naive CD4+ T cells from PBMCs. Subset denoted: CD45RA+ positively selected. V and J are TRBV28 and TRBJ2-2; TRBD1 matches at 11 bases. The CDR3 is CASKGQGAGELFF. CDR3 DNA sequence: TGTGCAAGCAAGGGACAGGGGGCCGGGGAGCTGTTTTTT.